This T cell receptor beta chain was found in a study of response to subunit inactivated influenza vaccine. Germline CDR1 is SGHRS and CDR2 is YFSETQ. This CDR3 contains 16 residues. V was shortened by 0 bases and J by 0 bases, with 10 bases between the two germline ends. This clonotype has more than one count but fewer than ten. What it binds is unknown. TCRdb ran MiXCR on the RT-PCR reads and lists one entry per CDR3 protein. The data show 600,000 to 850,000 distinct CDR3 sequences, 14% seen once. Study results and limitations: Every seasonal influenza vaccination brings in few new T cells, the authors suggested.

The TCR was taken from a middle-aged man who received an inactivated influenza vaccine. Sequenced here: PBMCs from blood, sampled around 15 days before vaccination. V and J are TRBV5-1 and TRBJ2-4; D ambiguous. CDR3 sequence (DNA): TGCGCCAGCAGCTTGGAGGGTGCCCTAGCCAAAAACATTCAGTACTTC. Translation: CASSLEGALAKNIQYF. Full variable domain (rest looked up from reference TRBV5-1 and TRBJ2-4): KAGVTQTPRYLIKTRGQQVTLSCSPISGHRSVSWYQQTPGQGLQFLFEYFSETQRNKGNFPGRFSGRQFSNSRSEMNVSTLELGDSALYLCASSLEGALAKNIQYFGAGTRLSVL.